Listed here are 27 T cell receptor beta chains from one sample, sequenced in a study of CD8 T cells in ankylosing spondylitis. TCRdb redid the calling of the 5' RACE reads with MiXCR, one entry per CDR3 protein. Of 300,000 to 350,000 distinct CDR3 sequences listed, around 21% are singletons. What was sequenced was blood, either unsorted or a sorted T cell fraction (not recorded which). The receptors were gathered from a female donor with ankylosing spondylitis or in good health (not recorded which).

This clonotype has a handful of counts. J is TRBJ2-7 and V is TRBV6-1, with 14 bases matching TRBD2. V lost 6 bases, J lost 0 bases, and 10 bases stayed unmatched. The V gene's germline CDR1 is MNHNS and CDR2 SASEGT. The CDR3 runs 18 residues. The CDR3 here is CASRDSGTSGGSSYEQYF. CDR3 sequence (DNA): TGTGCCAGCAGGGATTCCGGGACTAGCGGGGGAAGCTCCTACGAGCAGTACTTC.

This clonotype has a count of ten or more. This chain joins TRBV12-3 or TRBV12-4 and TRBJ2-5, with TRBD2 matching 8 bases. Losses at the gene ends were 5 bases for V and 2 bases for J; bases not matched to a gene: 13. The CDR3 totals 17 residues. The CDR3 DNA is TGTGCCAGCAGTCCCTCCCCGGGTAGCGGGGAACAAGAGACCCAGTACTTC. It translates to CASSPSPGSGEQETQYF.

The chain uses TRBV30 and TRBJ1-1; no clear D. Germline lookup yields CDR1 GTSNPN and CDR2 SVGIG (reference sequence). The CDR3 loop spans 13 amino acids. V dropped 4 bases and J dropped 4 bases, with 13 bases sitting between them. The CDR3 coding sequence is TGTGCCTGGATCCTGTGGGAGGGCACTGAAGCTTTCTTT. Encoded protein: CAWILWEGTEAFF.

This clonotype has more than one count but fewer than ten. This rearrangement joins TRBV7-9 to TRBJ1-2; 10 bases map to TRBD1. Per the germline V gene, CDR1 is SEHNR and CDR2 is FQNEAQ (reference sequence). CDR3 length equals 15 residues. The V gene end was trimmed by 8 bases and the J gene end by 4 bases; junction bases not matched to a gene: 10. The CDR3 reads CASGTGASTGYGYTF. The CDR3 DNA follows: TGTGCCAGCGGGACAGGGGCGTCAACTGGCTATGGCTACACCTTC. The full variable domain, its missing parts supplied by reference TRBV7-9 and TRBJ1-2, is DTGVSQNPRHKITKRGQNVTFRCDPISEHNRLYWYRQTLGQGPEFLTYFQNEAQLEKSRLLSDRFSAERPKGSFSTLEIQRTEQGDSAMYLCASGTGASTGYGYTFGSGTRLTVV.

The sample holds many counts of this clonotype. The V call is TRBV6-2 or TRBV6-3, the J call TRBJ2-1; the D gene is possibly TRBD1 (6 bases). V was cut by 4 bases and J by 11 bases, with 15 bases left in between. CDR3 length equals 13 residues. From germline, CDR1 is MNHEY and CDR2 SVGEGT. For the CDR3, the DNA is TGTGCCAGCAGTTCACTCCCCGGGACACAGCAGTTCTTC. This encodes CASSSLPGTQQFF.

The V call is TRBV20-1, the J call TRBJ2-5; D remains ambiguous. V shed 1 base and J shed 5 bases, with 8 bases lying between them. This CDR3 is 12 amino acids long. In germline, CDR1 is DFQATT, CDR2 SNEGSKA (reference sequence). This CDR3 reads CSARALGETQYF. For the CDR3, the DNA is TGCAGTGCTAGAGCGCTGGGGGAGACCCAGTACTTC.

This clonotype occurred a few times. The gene calls are TRBV20-1 and TRBJ2-7; 12 bases are a match to TRBD2. The germline gives CDR1 DFQATT, CDR2 SNEGSKA (reference sequence). With 6 bases clipped from V and 0 bases from J, the junction kept 15 bases outside the gene matches. The CDR3 runs to 18 residues. CDR3 sequence (DNA): TGCAGTGCCCCATCCGGGCTAGCGGGAGGGATACACTCCTACGAGCAGTACTTC. It codes for CSAPSGLAGGIHSYEQYF.

This clonotype was detected a few times. The V call is TRBV7-2, the J call TRBJ1-2; possibly TRBD1 for D (5 bases). The V gene lost 1 base and the J gene lost 6 bases, with 9 bases spanning the gap. This CDR3 is 13 amino acids long. Germline V lookup: CDR1 SGHTA, CDR2 FQGNSA. CDR3 sequence (DNA): TGTGCCAGCAGCTTAGAGGTGGGGGATGGCTACACCTTC. Its protein is CASSLEVGDGYTF.

This clonotype was counted only a few times. The V gene is TRBV15, the J gene TRBJ1-1; D is unclear. Trimming pared 9 bases from V and 1 base from J, leaving 15 bases between. CDR1 LNHNV and CDR2 YYDKDF come from the germline V gene (reference sequence). There are 14 residues in the CDR3. The CDR3 nucleotides are TGTGCCACGGCTAGGTTCGGTCGGAACACTGAAGCTTTCTTT. Translated: CATARFGRNTEAFF. Looking up the rest from reference TRBV15 and TRBJ1-1 gives the full variable domain: DAMVIQNPRYQVTQFGKPVTLSCSQTLNHNVMYWYQQKSSQAPKLLFHYYDKDFNNEADTPDNFQSRRPNTSFCFLDIRSPGLGDTAMYLCATARFGRNTEAFFGQGTRLTVV.

This clonotype occurred a few times. The V call is TRBV7-2, the J call TRBJ2-7; 11 bases are a match to TRBD2. V lost 3 bases and J lost 2; bases outside the gene matches: 9. The length of the CDR3 is 17 residues. The V gene's germline CDR1 is SGHTA and CDR2 FQGNSA. The CDR3 region is CASSFLPGLAETYEQYF. CDR3 bases: TGTGCCAGCAGCTTCCTCCCGGGACTAGCGGAAACCTACGAGCAGTACTTC.

This clonotype was counted a few times. The chain joins TRBV10-3 to TRBJ2-7; D might be TRBD2 (5 bases). CDR3 length equals 15 residues. Germline loops: CDR1 ENHRY, CDR2 SYGVKD. The V gene lost 2 bases and the J gene lost 0 bases, with 11 bases spanning the gap. DNA of the CDR3: TGTGCCATCAGTGAGCCGAGCGGAGCCTCCTACGAGCAGTACTTC. Protein sequence: CAISEPSGASYEQYF.

This clonotype was observed a few times. The chain is built from TRBV13 and TRBJ2-1; possibly TRBD2 for D (6 bases). With 3 bases removed from V and 6 bases from J, the gap between germline ends came to 18 bases. CDR3 size: 16 residues. Germline V gene lookup returns CDR1 PRHDT and CDR2 FYEKMQ (reference sequence). The chain's CDR3 is CASSFQVGRPANEQFF. The CDR3 nucleotides read TGTGCCAGCAGCTTTCAGGTCGGGAGACCAGCCAATGAGCAGTTCTTC.

The CDR3, as DNA: TGTGCCAGCAGCCCTACAGGGCGCGGGGAGCTGTTTTTT. Its protein is CASSPTGRGELFF. V gene TRBV6-2 or TRBV6-3 combines with J gene TRBJ2-2, with D possibly being TRBD1 (6 bases). V dropped 6 bases and J dropped 7 bases, with 12 bases sitting between them. Germline V gene sequence: CDR1 MNHEY, CDR2 SVGEGT. The CDR3 runs to 13 residues.

This clonotype was observed a handful of times. The rearrangement links TRBV7-2 to TRBJ1-6; D not resolved. Trimming cost V 3 bases and J 9 bases, with 12 bases left between them. This CDR3 is 14 amino acids long. Germline assignment: CDR1 SGHTA and CDR2 FQGNSA. Here the CDR3 reads CASSLAGSPSPLHF. DNA of the CDR3: TGTGCCAGCAGCTTGGCGGGATCTCCTTCACCCCTCCACTTT.

This clonotype has at least ten counts. The chain carries TRBV7-2 and TRBJ2-5; D possibly corresponds to TRBD2 (6 bases). Trimming shortened V by 9 bases and J by 2 bases, and 7 bases separated the two germline ends. Germline CDR1 SGHTA, CDR2 FQGNSA. The CDR3 totals 11 residues. CDR3 sequence reads: CASSGQETQYF. The DNA for the CDR3 is TGTGCCAGTAGCGGTCAAGAGACCCAGTACTTC.

V usage is TRBV27 and J usage is TRBJ2-7, with 10 bases aligning to TRBD1. There are 14 residues in the CDR3. The trim removed 5 bases at V and 10 bases at J, leaving 11 bases unmatched. Germline CDR1 and CDR2: MNHEY and SMNVEV (reference sequence). The CDR3 nucleotides are TGTGCCAGCAGTGGGCCGGGACAGGGGATTCCCCAGTACTTC. Translated: CASSGPGQGIPQYF.

This chain connects TRBV20-1 to TRBJ2-4, with D perhaps TRBD2 (5 bases). In germline, CDR1 is DFQATT, CDR2 SNEGSKA (reference sequence). Between the trimmed V and J ends, which lost 0 bases and 0 bases, there was a span of 9 bases. The CDR3 consists of 15 residues. The CDR3 region is CSARDLGVAKNIQYF. In DNA form, the CDR3 reads TGCAGTGCTAGAGATCTGGGAGTAGCCAAAAACATTCAGTACTTC.

V is TRBV6-1 and J is TRBJ2-1; 10 bases match TRBD2. J lost 5 bases, V lost 7 bases, and 5 bases had no gene match. Germline V lookup: CDR1 MNHNS, CDR2 SASEGT. CDR3 length: 14 residues. CDR3: CASTYLAGDNEQFF. The CDR3 DNA reads TGTGCCAGCACGTATCTAGCGGGAGACAATGAGCAGTTCTTC.

A few counts support this clonotype. The CDR3 protein is CASSSFRKGAGGYTF. In DNA form, the CDR3 reads TGTGCCAGCAGCTCCTTCCGGAAGGGGGCTGGGGGCTACACCTTC. The chain recombines TRBV7-9 with TRBJ1-2; 7 bases map to TRBD1. The CDR3 sequence is 15 residues long. With 4 bases clipped from V and 8 bases from J, the junction kept 13 bases outside the gene matches. Per the germline V gene, CDR1 is SEHNR and CDR2 is FQNEAQ (reference sequence).

The chain carries TRBV2 and TRBJ1-6; tentative D call: TRBD1 (5 bases). This CDR3 spans 13 amino acids. Germline loops: CDR1 SNHLY, CDR2 FYNNEI. The V end lost 4 bases, the J end lost 10 bases, and 11 bases lay between the germline ends. CDR3 residues: CASSVGGGSPLHF. In nucleotides, the CDR3 is TGTGCCAGCAGTGTCGGGGGAGGCTCACCCCTCCACTTT.

This clonotype was seen a handful of times. The V call is TRBV9, the J call TRBJ1-1; TRBD1 matches 7 bases. J was trimmed by 0 bases and V by 0 bases; bases with no gene match: 2. The CDR3 length is 15 residues. The germline V gene has CDR1 SGDLS and CDR2 YYNGEE. The CDR3 nucleotides are TGTGCCAGCAGCGTAGCGGACAGGTTGAACACTGAAGCTTTCTTT. Its protein product is CASSVADRLNTEAFF.

J is TRBJ2-1 and V is TRBV12-3 or TRBV12-4; D is possibly TRBD1 (5 bases). The CDR3 has 16 residues. Trimming stripped 6 bases from V and 3 bases from J, with 18 bases between. The DNA for the CDR3 is TGTGCCAGCAGCACCCGTAGGGGTTGGGGCTACAATGAGCAGTTCTTC. Residues: CASSTRRGWGYNEQFF.

The table lists this clonotype with a few counts. This rearrangement joins TRBV12-3 or TRBV12-4 to TRBJ1-2; 12 bases match TRBD1. CDR3 length: 14 residues. V trimming: 4 bases; J trimming: 8 bases; junction bases outside the gene matches: 5. The CDR3 here is CASSWGTGGDGYTF. In nucleotides, the CDR3 is TGTGCCAGCAGTTGGGGGACAGGGGGCGACGGCTACACCTTC.

This chain links TRBV5-5 with TRBJ2-3; TRBD1 agrees at 12 bases. V was pared by 2 bases and J by 4 bases, with 5 bases of the junction left unmatched. There are 16 residues in the CDR3. Germline CDR1 reads SGHKS; CDR2 reads YYEKEE (reference sequence). CDR3 residues: CASSFGWDRGPDTQYF. CDR3 DNA: TGTGCCAGCAGCTTTGGTTGGGACAGGGGGCCAGATACGCAGTATTTT.

This clonotype was detected only a few times. The chain has TRBV20-1 and TRBJ2-7; maybe TRBD1 (6 bases). Germline V gene data show CDR1 as DFQATT and CDR2 as SNEGSKA (reference sequence). This CDR3 is built from 14 residues. Trimming left V 6 bases short and J 2 bases short, with 17 bases between. The DNA of the CDR3 is TGCAGTGCCATAGGACAGCAATTTACCTACGAGCAGTACTTC. Translation gives CSAIGQQFTYEQYF.

The J gene is TRBJ2-2, the V gene TRBV25-1; D is unclear. V gave up 4 bases and J gave up 3 bases, with 9 bases separating them. Germline loops: CDR1 MGHDK, CDR2 SYGVNS. The CDR3 spans 14 residues. DNA for the CDR3: TGTGCCAGCAGTGGGAACCGTGACACCGGGGAGCTGTTTTTT. This translates into CASSGNRDTGELFF.

This clonotype was seen a handful of times. The genes are TRBV10-3 and TRBJ2-7; D gene uncertain. With 7 bases removed from V and 6 bases from J, the gap between germline ends came to 10 bases. The CDR3 runs 11 residues. CDR1 and CDR2 (germline): ENHRY, SYGVKD. The CDR3 DNA reads TGTGCCATCACAAGCATGGGCGAGCAGTACTTC. Residues: CAITSMGEQYF.